A single sample is the source of the 14 T cell receptor beta chains below, sequenced in a study of CD8+CD57+ T cells in acquired aplastic anemia (dated by TCRdb to the late 2010s). The listed sequencing device is Illumina HiSeq 2000. TCR beta VDJ combination and CDR3 sequence profiling used genomic DNA as the template. TCRdb reprocessed the public reads (quality trimming at Q25 with fastp, clone calling with MiXCR) and kept in-frame beta chains. Every entry covers one CDR3 protein and lists the most common genes and DNA from its rows. This sample gives roughly 160,000 distinct CDR3 sequences in total; roughly 63% of them show up just once. The ten largest clones take up less than 55% of the sample. The source material was sorted CD4+, CD8+, or CD8+CD57+ T cells (not recorded which) from PBMCs. The receptor source for this set is a human donor in good health.

In this sample, this clonotype turned up many times. This chain joins TRBV4-1 and TRBJ1-4, with a possible D match to TRBD1 (5 bases). Germline-derived CDR1 and CDR2 are MGHRA and YSYEKL. There are 15 residues in the CDR3. The V end lost 6 bases, the J end lost 5 bases, and 16 bases lay between the germline ends. CDR3 DNA sequence: TGCGCCAGCAGAAAGACAGCGGGTACGAATGAAAAACTGTTTTTT. Residues: CASRKTAGTNEKLFF.

This clonotype was detected only a few times. V is TRBV27 and J is TRBJ1-5; no reliable D call. In germline, CDR1 is MNHEY, CDR2 SMNVEV (reference sequence). This CDR3 region has 13 residues. Trimming cost V 3 bases and J 1 base, with 4 bases left between them. The CDR3: CASSLRSNQPQHF. As DNA, the CDR3 is TGTGCCAGCAGTTTGCGCAGCAATCAGCCCCAGCATTTT.

This clonotype occurred once. The gene calls are TRBV10-3 and TRBJ1-1; TRBD1 agrees at 9 bases. CDR1 ENHRY and CDR2 SYGVKD come from the germline V gene. V dropped 8 bases and J dropped 0; count of bases not matched to a gene: 4. The CDR3 consists of 14 residues. In DNA form, the CDR3 reads TGTGCCATCGGACAGGGGATGATGAACACTGAAGCTTTCTTT. Encoded protein: CAIGQGMMNTEAFF.

This clonotype was observed at least ten times. The rearrangement links TRBV4-1 to TRBJ2-5, with D perhaps TRBD2 (5 bases). V was trimmed by 0 bases and J by 5 bases, leaving 19 bases between them. CDR3 length: 17 amino acids. The germline V gene encodes CDR1 MGHRA and CDR2 YSYEKL. The CDR3 bases are TGCGCCAGCAGCCAAGATCGGAGAGGCCACGGGGTGGAGACCCAGTACTTC. This encodes CASSQDRRGHGVETQYF.

The chain employs TRBV25-1 and TRBJ1-2; tentative D call: TRBD1 (6 bases). Deletions cut 4 bases from V and 5 bases from J, with 23 bases between. CDR1 is MGHDK and CDR2 is SYGVNS in the germline V gene. The CDR3 is 17 amino acids. The CDR3: CASSAPRAGGRRYGYTF. The CDR3 DNA is TGTGCCAGCAGTGCTCCTCGGGCGGGGGGGCGAAGGTATGGCTACACCTTC.

The chain links TRBV19 to TRBJ1-1; D ambiguous. CDR3 size: 14 residues. The V gene lost 8 bases and the J gene lost 4 bases, with 17 bases spanning the gap. Germline loops: CDR1 LNHDA, CDR2 SQIVND (reference sequence). The DNA for the CDR3 is TGTGCCAGTCGCCAGACGGTTACGAGCACTGAAGCTTTCTTT. Translating gives CASRQTVTSTEAFF. The variable domain in full, with the rest retrieved from reference TRBV19 and TRBJ1-1, is DGGITQSPKYLFRKEGQNVTLSCEQNLNHDAMYWYRQDPGQGLRLIYYSQIVNDFQKGDIAEGYSVSREKKESFPLTVTSAQKNPTAFYLCASRQTVTSTEAFFGQGTRLTVV.

V usage is TRBV2 and J usage is TRBJ2-7; no clear D gene. Germline V CDR1 and CDR2: SNHLY, FYNNEI. V lost 10 bases, J lost 2 bases, and 15 bases lay in between. The CDR3 has 13 amino acids. Written as DNA, the CDR3 is TGTGCCACCGGCCTACGGCCCACCTACGAGCAGTACTTC. Translating it yields CATGLRPTYEQYF.

The V call is TRBV9, the J call TRBJ1-6; D remains ambiguous. The CDR3 sequence is 17 residues long. From germline, CDR1 is SGDLS and CDR2 YYNGEE. The ends were cut back, 2 bases at V and 5 bases at J, with 17 bases in the middle. The CDR3 sequence is CASSVDSTVRHNSPLHF. The CDR3 DNA reads TGTGCCAGCAGCGTGGACTCGACGGTGAGACATAATTCACCCCTCCACTTT.

V and J are TRBV14 and TRBJ2-7, with D unresolved. The V end was cut by 3 bases, the J end by 2 bases, with 5 bases between. CDR1 and CDR2 (germline): SGHDN, FVKESK. This CDR3 is built from 12 residues. The CDR3 DNA reads as TGTGCCAGCAGCCATGACCCCTACGAGCAGTACTTC. Its protein is CASSHDPYEQYF.

V is TRBV24-1 and J is TRBJ2-5, with TRBD1 matching 11 bases. This CDR3 has 17 residues. The junction had 10 bases not matched to a gene; V was cut back by 4 bases and J by 4 bases. The germline CDR1 and CDR2 sequences are KGHDR and SFDVKD. The CDR3 is CATSEPPGQGDGETQYF. In nucleotides, the CDR3 is TGTGCCACCAGTGAGCCTCCGGGACAGGGGGATGGAGAGACCCAGTACTTC.

The chain carries TRBV5-5 and TRBJ2-1, with D perhaps TRBD1 or TRBD2 (6 bases each). CDR3 length equals 14 residues. CDR1 is SGHKS and CDR2 is YYEKEE in the germline V gene (reference sequence). Trimming shortened V by 1 base and J by 5 bases, and 10 bases separated the two germline ends. CDR3: CASSLTGANNEQFF. The CDR3 bases are TGTGCCAGCAGCTTGACGGGGGCCAACAATGAGCAGTTCTTC.

This clonotype was recorded once. The J gene is TRBJ2-1, the V gene TRBV7-3; TRBD1 aligns across 9 bases. CDR3 length: 18 residues. Germline values: CDR1 SGHTA, CDR2 FQGTGA. V lost 2 bases to trimming and J lost 6 bases; unmatched junction nucleotides: 14. CDR3 DNA: TGTGCCAGCAGCTTACTGGGACAGGGAGACCGATTGGGCAATGAGCAGTTCTTC. This encodes CASSLLGQGDRLGNEQFF.

Ten or more counts support this clonotype. The gene calls are TRBV19 and TRBJ1-6; D is uncertain. The CDR3 is 12 amino acids. V dropped 5 bases and J dropped 4 bases, with 3 bases sitting between them. Germline-derived CDR1 and CDR2 are LNHDA and SQIVND (reference sequence). The CDR3 sequence is CASSPYNSPLHF. The CDR3 DNA reads TGTGCCAGTAGTCCGTATAATTCACCCCTCCACTTT.

This clonotype showed up just a few times. This sequence joins TRBV7-9 and TRBJ2-7, with TRBD2 identical over 12 bases. V trimming: 5 bases; J trimming: 5 bases; junction bases outside the gene matches: 4. Germline V gives CDR1 SEHNR, CDR2 FQNEAQ (reference sequence). This CDR3 is 14 amino acids long. The CDR3 bases are TGTGCCAGCAGCACTAGCGGGAGGTCCAACGAGCAGTACTTC. Protein: CASSTSGRSNEQYF.